Presented here are 15 T cell receptor beta chains from one specimen sequenced in a study of cytomegalovirus exposure and HLA in healthy donors. Researchers ran the PCR with 60 Vbeta and 13 Jbeta primers. Measured with immunoSEQ multiplex PCR; TCRdb has only the in-frame clones, and not every one. The table has over 75,000 clones, 84% seen once; the top ten hold around 5.6%. Sample: PBMCs. The receptor source for this set is a woman between 18 and 29 years old in good health and CMV-seropositive.

The chain joins TRBV15 to TRBJ1-1; D remains ambiguous. The CDR3 runs to 14 residues. CDR1 and CDR2 (germline): LNHNV, YYDKDF (reference sequence). V lost 5 bases and J lost 0, with 10 bases in between. For the CDR3, the DNA is TGTGCCACCAGCGGCACCAGGTTGAACACTGAAGCTTTCTTT. Translated, it gives CATSGTRLNTEAFF.

This sequence joins TRBV19 and TRBJ1-2; TRBD1 aligns across 7 bases. The germline V gene has CDR1 LNHDA and CDR2 SQIVND (reference sequence). Losses at the gene ends were 4 bases for V and 3 bases for J; bases not matched to a gene: 8. The CDR3 totals 15 residues. In DNA, the CDR3 is TGTGCCAGTAGTAATGGACAGGCGGACTACTATGGCTACACCTTC. Translation gives CASSNGQADYYGYTF.

This rearrangement joins TRBV5-1 to TRBJ1-2; 7 bases align to TRBD1. J lost 3 bases, V lost 6 bases, and 8 bases had no gene match. Germline V gene lookup returns CDR1 SGHRS and CDR2 YFSETQ. This CDR3 contains 14 residues. The CDR3 loop reads CASTPVRGHYGYTF. DNA of the CDR3: TGCGCCAGCACCCCGGTGAGGGGGCACTATGGCTACACCTTC.

CDR3 nucleotides: TGTGCCAGCAGTTCCGGGACAGGGCCGCCTGGCTATGGCTACACCTTC. Protein product: CASSSGTGPPGYGYTF. The rearrangement links TRBV28 to TRBJ1-2, with 9 positions matching TRBD1. The CDR3 consists of 16 residues. Germline lookup yields CDR1 MDHEN and CDR2 SYDVKM. The V and J ends lost 4 bases and 4 bases, in that order; junction bases with no gene match: 10.

The chain joins TRBV13 to TRBJ2-3, with a possible D match to TRBD2 (6 bases). CDR3 length: 15 amino acids. The germline V and J ends were trimmed by 2 bases and 2 bases, with 11 bases remaining between them. Germline V CDR1 and CDR2: PRHDT, FYEKMQ (reference sequence). CDR3 in amino acids: CASSLNLAYTDTQYF. In DNA form, the CDR3 reads TGTGCCAGCAGCTTAAATCTAGCGTACACAGATACGCAGTATTTT. Full variable domain (missing parts from reference TRBV13 and TRBJ2-3): AAGVIQSPRHLIKEKRETATLKCYPIPRHDTVYWYQQGPGQDPQFLISFYEKMQSDKGSIPDRFSAQQFSDYHSELNMSSLELGDSALYFCASSLNLAYTDTQYFGPGTRLTVL.

The chain links TRBV13 to TRBJ2-2; D might be TRBD1 (6 bases). V was clipped by 0 bases and J by 11 bases, with 16 bases between them. The germline gives CDR1 PRHDT, CDR2 FYEKMQ (reference sequence). This CDR3 region has 15 residues. The CDR3 bases are TGTGCCAGCAGCTTAGGCCGAGGGGGTAGCTTCGAGCTGTTTTTT. Protein product: CASSLGRGGSFELFF.

The chain carries TRBV29-1 and TRBJ2-1; 11 bases match TRBD2. The CDR3 is 16 amino acids. The V segment lost 4 bases and the J segment 9 bases; nucleotides outside the gene matches: 14. Germline V CDR1 and CDR2: SQVTM, ANQGSEA. The CDR3 sequence: CSVGSLLLAGDGEQFF. CDR3 nucleotides: TGCAGCGTTGGTTCCCTCCTACTAGCGGGAGACGGTGAGCAGTTCTTC.

The chain links TRBV15 to TRBJ2-7, with 9 bases identical to TRBD2. Germline V CDR1 and CDR2: LNHNV, YYDKDF (reference sequence). Trimming cost V 0 bases and J 3 bases; bases outside gene matches: 6. CDR3 length: 16 amino acids. CDR3 nucleotides: TGTGCCACCAGCAGAGATACGGGACTAGCAGGCTACGAGCAGTACTTC. Translating gives CATSRDTGLAGYEQYF.

The rearrangement uses TRBV9 and TRBJ1-1, with D unresolved. The CDR3 has 14 amino acids. The V end lost 0 bases, the J end lost 8 bases, and 14 bases lay between the germline ends. Per the germline V gene, CDR1 is SGDLS and CDR2 is YYNGEE. The CDR3: CASSVDGKREEAFF. For the CDR3, the DNA is TGTGCCAGCAGCGTAGATGGTAAGAGGGAAGAAGCTTTCTTT.

The chain combines TRBV18 with TRBJ2-3, with a tentative D call TRBD1 (6 bases). The CDR3 loop spans 16 amino acids. V lost 5 bases to trimming and J lost 6 bases, with 21 bases between them. Germline V gene sequence: CDR1 KGHSH, CDR2 LQKENI. The CDR3 sequence: CASSEQGVNIKDTQYF. CDR3 nucleotides: TGTGCCAGCTCAGAACAGGGTGTTAATATTAAGGATACGCAGTATTTT.

This clone was observed a handful of times. V usage is TRBV19 and J usage is TRBJ1-1; D call uncertain. The length of the CDR3 is 15 residues. Germline V gene data show CDR1 as LNHDA and CDR2 as SQIVND (reference sequence). V lost 1 base to trimming and J lost 1 base, with 10 bases between them. CDR3 DNA sequence: TGTGCCAGTAGTATAGGCAGGTTTGGGAACACTGAAGCTTTCTTT. Amino acid sequence: CASSIGRFGNTEAFF.

This rearrangement joins TRBV9 to TRBJ2-1; TRBD1 is a possible D gene (6 bases). Germline loops: CDR1 SGDLS, CDR2 YYNGEE. Deletions cut 2 bases from V and 7 bases from J, with 10 bases between. CDR3 length equals 13 residues. The CDR3 here is CASSVGTNNEQFF. CDR3 nucleotides: TGTGCCAGCAGCGTCGGGACAAATAATGAGCAGTTCTTC. Full variable domain (remainder filled in from reference TRBV9 and TRBJ2-1): DSGVTQTPKHLITATGQRVTLRCSPRSGDLSVYWYQQSLDQGLQFLIQYYNGEERAKGNILERFSAQQFPDLHSELNLSSLELGDSALYFCASSVGTNNEQFFGPGTRLTVL.

The chain couples TRBV10-3 to TRBJ2-1; TRBD2 matches 8 bases. The ends lost 7 bases at V and 2 bases at J; junction bases unmatched: 7. The germline V gene encodes CDR1 ENHRY and CDR2 SYGVKD. CDR3 length: 15 amino acids. CDR3 nucleotides: TGTGCCATCAACGAGGGGCGGGAGGCCTACAATGAGCAGTTCTTC. Its protein product is CAINEGREAYNEQFF.

This chain connects TRBV6-5 to TRBJ2-2; 11 nucleotides line up with TRBD2. The CDR3 contains 15 residues. In germline, CDR1 is MNHEY, CDR2 SVGAGI. With V trimmed by 6 bases and J by 7 bases, 7 bases remained unmatched. CDR3 region: CASRIAGGVFGELFF. The CDR3 coding sequence is TGTGCCAGCAGAATAGCGGGAGGGGTTTTCGGGGAGCTGTTTTTT.

The V gene is TRBV28, the J gene TRBJ2-7, with D possibly TRBD2 on 5 matching bases. CDR3 size: 11 residues. Looked up from germline, CDR1 is MDHEN and CDR2 is SYDVKM. V was pared by 8 bases and J by 3 bases, with 8 bases between. The CDR3 region is CASLRGYEQYF. Written as DNA, the CDR3 is TGTGCCAGCCTACGGGGCTACGAGCAGTACTTC.